This entry describes one T cell receptor (beta chain). The antigen is not known. Clones were sequenced by immunoSEQ multiplex PCR, and TCRdb holds only the in-frame ones, with some missing. The sample contains 130,000 or so clones, 93% of which appear only once. Germline V gives CDR1 SEHNR, CDR2 FQNEAQ (reference sequence). The CDR3 loop spans 15 amino acids. Unmatched junction bases numbered 9, after V lost 5 bases and J lost 8 bases. The record originates from a study of T cell responses to AZD1222 COVID-19 vaccine. Study results and caveats: The donors showed a predominance of white British ancestry and of females, with possible underestimation of clonal diversity. Vaccine-related CD4 TCRs covered spike, predominating at 160-218 and 743-854. Scientists sampled the repertoires only once the peak T cell response had passed.

The sample was peripheral blood, taken on day 0 of AZD1222 vaccination. The chain uses TRBV7-9 and TRBJ1-2, with 12 bases fitting TRBD1. This TCR came from an adult in good health. The CDR3 region is CASSMGQGAFLGYTF. In DNA form, the CDR3 reads TGTGCCAGCAGCATGGGACAGGGGGCTTTTTTGGGCTACACCTTC.